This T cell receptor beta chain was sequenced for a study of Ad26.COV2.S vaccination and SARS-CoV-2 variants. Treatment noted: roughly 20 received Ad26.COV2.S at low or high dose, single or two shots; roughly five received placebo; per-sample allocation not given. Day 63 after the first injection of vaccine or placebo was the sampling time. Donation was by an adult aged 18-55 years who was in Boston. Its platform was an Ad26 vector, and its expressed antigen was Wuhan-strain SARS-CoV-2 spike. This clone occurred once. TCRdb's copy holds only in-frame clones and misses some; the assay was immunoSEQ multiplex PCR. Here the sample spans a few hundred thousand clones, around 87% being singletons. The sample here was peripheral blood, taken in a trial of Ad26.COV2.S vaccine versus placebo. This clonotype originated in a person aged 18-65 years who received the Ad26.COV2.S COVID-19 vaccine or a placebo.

The CDR3 here is CASSPRGGELSGNTIYF. The CDR3 bases are TGTGCCAGCTCGCCCAGAGGGGGGGAGCTCTCTGGAAACACCATATATTTT. V gene TRBV18 combines with J gene TRBJ1-3, with D tentatively TRBD1 (6 bases). This CDR3 spans 17 amino acids. Germline V CDR1 and CDR2: KGHSH, LQKENI. V lost 6 bases, J lost 0 bases, and 18 bases lay in between.